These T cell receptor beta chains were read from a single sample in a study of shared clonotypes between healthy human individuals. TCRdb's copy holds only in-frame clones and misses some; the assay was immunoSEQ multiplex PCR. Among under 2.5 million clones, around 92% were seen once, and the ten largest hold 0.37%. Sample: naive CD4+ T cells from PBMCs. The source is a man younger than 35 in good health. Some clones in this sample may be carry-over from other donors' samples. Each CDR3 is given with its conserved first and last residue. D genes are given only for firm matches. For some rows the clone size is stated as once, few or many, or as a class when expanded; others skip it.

TGTGCCAGCAGTCCTACAGGGGTCACTGAAGCTTTCTTT	CASSPTGVTEAFF	TRBD1	13	.	TRBV2	TRBJ1-1
TGTGCCACCAGCAGTTTCGGGATCACAGATACGCAGTATTTT	CATSSFGITDTQYF	.	14	.	TRBV15	TRBJ2-3
TGCGCCAGCAGCTTGGAAGAAGGGTCTTACACTGAAGCTTTCTTT	CASSLEEGSYTEAFF	.	15	once	TRBV5-1	TRBJ1-1
TGTGCCAGCAGTGTATCTCCCGGGACAGGGACCTACGAGCAGTACTTC	CASSVSPGTGTYEQYF	TRBD1	16	.	TRBV6-1	TRBJ2-7
TGTGCCAGCAGTTCCCCGGCCCGAGGGGGTCTTAACTATGGCTACACCTTC	CASSSPARGGLNYGYTF	.	17	.	TRBV27	TRBJ1-2
TGTGCCACCAAGCCGGGGGCGGGTTATCTTGAAAAACTGTTTTTT	CATKPGAGYLEKLFF	.	15	.	TRBV6-1	TRBJ1-4
TGCAGCGTTGATCGAGGTCCCTACGAGCAGTACTTC	CSVDRGPYEQYF	.	12	once	TRBV29-1	TRBJ2-7
TGTGCCAGCAGGGAGGGGCTCACTGAAGCTTTCTTT	CASREGLTEAFF	.	12	.	TRBV2	TRBJ1-1
TGTGCCAGCAGTGGGGCACGACGGACTAGCGGATACAATGAGCAGTTCTTC	CASSGARRTSGYNEQFF	TRBD2	17	.	TRBV6-1	TRBJ2-1
TGTGCCATCAGTGAGTCAGGATTTGTGACCGGCCTAGCTTTCTTT	CAISESGFVTGLAFF	.	15	once	TRBV10-3	TRBJ1-1
TGTGCCAGTAGTGTCCGTACTAGCGGGGGCCTCTACGAGCAGTACTTC	CASSVRTSGGLYEQYF	TRBD2	16	.	TRBV19	TRBJ2-7
TGTGCCAGCAGCCCGACCGGACTAGCGGGAGGGGCCCACGGTTCGGCCCAGTACTTC	CASSPTGLAGGAHGSAQYF	TRBD2	19	once	TRBV7-2	TRBJ2-5
TGCGCCAGCAAGGAGACTAGCGGTGTTGATGAGCAGTTCTTC	CASKETSGVDEQFF	TRBD2	14	.	TRBV5-1	TRBJ2-1
TGTGCCAGCAGTAAAGCGGGCACCGCGACCAATGAGCAGTTCTTC	CASSKAGTATNEQFF	.	15	.	TRBV28	TRBJ2-1
TGTGCCAGCAGTCCCCTGGGACAGGGGGCGCTGCGCGAAAAACTGTTTTTT	CASSPLGQGALREKLFF	TRBD1	17	.	TRBV27	TRBJ1-4
TGCGCCAGCAGCCAACAACGGGACTCATGGGGGGGGGAGCAGTTCTTC	CASSQQRDSWGGEQFF	TRBD2	16	.	TRBV4-1	TRBJ2-1
TGCAGCGTTGACCGAGGGGTAATGGAGACCCAGTACTTC	CSVDRGVMETQYF	.	13	once	TRBV29-1	TRBJ2-5
TGCGCCAGCAGCCGGGACAGCGACTCCTACGAGCAGTACTTC	CASSRDSDSYEQYF	TRBD1	14	.	TRBV5-1	TRBJ2-7
TGTGCCAGCAGTTTACGGGACCGTAGCACAGATACGCAGTATTTT	CASSLRDRSTDTQYF	.	15	once	TRBV6-1	TRBJ2-3
TGTGCCAGCAGCCCCGAGGCGGACATTTATGGCTACACCTTC	CASSPEADIYGYTF	.	14	.	TRBV5-6	TRBJ1-2
TGTGCCAGCAGCTTAGGGTCGGGACTCAAGGGCCCCGTGTATACGCAGTATTTT	CASSLGSGLKGPVYTQYF	.	18	.	TRBV11-3	TRBJ2-3
TGCAGCGTTGTTCCCGCGAACACTGAAGCTTTCTTT	CSVVPANTEAFF	.	12	.	TRBV29-1	TRBJ1-1
TGTGCCAGCAGTTTTAAGTCTTTCCGGGAGGTTTCGCAAGAGACCCAGTACTTC	CASSFKSFREVSQETQYF	TRBD2	18	.	TRBV28	TRBJ2-5
TGTGCCACCAGGGATCCGTCAGACTACTCTGGAAACACCATATATTTT	CATRDPSDYSGNTIYF	.	16	once	TRBV15	TRBJ1-3
TGTGCCAGCTCACCCCTCGGGGAGGGGGGTTCCGAGCAGTACTTC	CASSPLGEGGSEQYF	.	15	.	TRBV18	TRBJ2-7
TGTGCCAGCAGCCCGTCCCGGAGCACAGATACGCAGTATTTT	CASSPSRSTDTQYF	.	14	.	TRBV7-3	TRBJ2-3
TGCGCCAGCAGTCAATCATCAGCCAGTCGGGAGGGGAAGAGGGGCCCATACGAGCAGTACTTC	CASSQSSASREGKRGPYEQYF	TRBD2	21	.	TRBV23-1	TRBJ2-7
TGTGCCAGCAGCTCCGGGGGACTAGCGGGAGGCTTGCGATCCGGGGAGCTGTTTTTT	CASSSGGLAGGLRSGELFF	TRBD2	19	.	TRBV7-6	TRBJ2-2
TGTGCCAGCAGCATCGGGGACAGGGGGCCGGGAGAGCAGTACTTC	CASSIGDRGPGEQYF	.	15	once	TRBV21-1	TRBJ2-7